This TCR beta chain was recovered during a study of T cells in Graves' hyperthyroidism and ophthalmopathy. V was shortened by 5 bases and J by 10 bases, with 24 bases between the two germline ends. Germline CDR1 MNHEY, CDR2 SVGEGT. CDR3 length: 17 amino acids. Amplification of TCR beta CDR3 regions was performed using RNA transcripts as template. During a first-round RT-PCR of the TCR CDR3, the HTBI primer set was used. One entry per CDR3 protein results from TCRdb running MiXCR on the multiplex PCR reads. The data hold approximately 690,000 distinct CDR3 sequences, with under 25% observed a single time.

Sequenced material: blood. The TCR sequence derives from a man between 25 and 39 years old with Graves' ophthalmopathy. The V call is TRBV6-2 or TRBV6-3, the J call TRBJ1-6; the D gene is possibly TRBD1 (6 bases). The CDR3 DNA reads TGTGCCAGCAGTCCCCGAAAACTAACAGGGATTCGGTCACCCCTCCACTTT. It yields the protein CASSPRKLTGIRSPLHF.